The 17 T cell receptor beta chains presented below share a single source sample, sequenced in a study of cytomegalovirus exposure and HLA in healthy donors. Researchers ran the PCR with 60 Vbeta and 13 Jbeta primers. Some clones are missing from TCRdb's copy, which holds only in-frame ones; the method was immunoSEQ multiplex PCR. Among some 170,000 clones listed, approximately 74% were seen once. Sequencing was carried out using PBMCs. The receptors stem from a woman aged 25-40 years in good health and CMV-seronegative.

V gene TRBV5-1 combines with J gene TRBJ2-7, with a tentative D call TRBD1 (6 bases). The germline CDR1 and CDR2 sequences are SGHRS and YFSETQ. The CDR3 runs to 16 residues. V was trimmed by 1 base and J by 1 base, leaving 15 bases between them. The CDR3 DNA reads as TGCGCCAGCAGCTTGTTCAGGGGACCGCTGTCCTACGAGCAGTACTTC. Its protein is CASSLFRGPLSYEQYF. The full variable domain, with the rest looked up from reference TRBV5-1 and TRBJ2-7, is KAGVTQTPRYLIKTRGQQVTLSCSPISGHRSVSWYQQTPGQGLQFLFEYFSETQRNKGNFPGRFSGRQFSNSRSEMNVSTLELGDSALYLCASSLFRGPLSYEQYFGPGTRLTVT.

The chain recombines TRBV19 with TRBJ1-5; maybe TRBD1 (5 bases). Germline loops: CDR1 LNHDA, CDR2 SQIVND (reference sequence). The CDR3 runs to 14 residues. V was pared by 0 bases and J by 6 bases, with 9 bases between. The CDR3 sequence: CASSIDGGSQPQHF. DNA for the CDR3: TGTGCCAGTAGTATAGATGGGGGGAGTCAGCCCCAGCATTTT.

This clone was observed a handful of times. This chain connects TRBV5-6 to TRBJ1-4; D not resolved. The CDR3 extends over 14 amino acids. Deletions cut 4 bases from V and 0 bases from J, with 7 bases between. Germline CDR1 is SGHDT and CDR2 is YYEEEE. CDR3 protein: CASSQITTNEKLFF. The CDR3 coding sequence is TGTGCCAGCAGCCAGATCACAACTAATGAAAAACTGTTTTTT.

The V call is TRBV11-3, the J call TRBJ1-1; 10 bases are shared with TRBD1. This CDR3 region has 14 residues. Germline values: CDR1 SGHNT, CDR2 YENEEA. The V and J ends lost 5 bases and 2 bases, in that order; junction bases with no gene match: 2. The chain's CDR3 is CASSRDRGNTEAFF. The CDR3 DNA reads as TGTGCCAGCAGCCGGGACAGGGGTAACACTGAAGCTTTCTTT.

Remarks on this clone: A junction boundary mismatches the germline segment, possibly from a read error. The chain links TRBV7-9 to TRBJ1-1, with D unclear. The CDR3 is made up of 12 amino acids. Germline CDR1 SEHNR, CDR2 FQNEAQ (reference sequence). CDR3 DNA sequence: TGTTCCAGCAGCCCCATGAACACTGAAGCTTTCTTT. Residues: CSSSPMNTEAFF. Full variable domain (outside the CDR3, taken from reference TRBV7-9 and TRBJ1-1): DTGVSQNPRHKITKRGQNVTFRCDPISEHNRLYWYRQTLGQGPEFLTYFQNEAQLEKSRLLSDRFSAERPKGSFSTLEIQRTEQGDSAMYLCSSSPMNTEAFFGQGTRLTVV.

This chain connects TRBV11-2 to TRBJ2-7, with 8 bases that match TRBD1. Germline V gene data show CDR1 as SGHAT and CDR2 as FQNNGV. The J segment lost 7 bases and the V segment lost 5 bases, leaving 16 bases of the junction unmatched. The CDR3 is made up of 16 amino acids. The CDR3 bases are TGTGCCAGCAGCGCCACCGGGACAGGCCGTCCCTGGGAGCAGTACTTC. Its translation: CASSATGTGRPWEQYF.

The chain recombines TRBV19 with TRBJ2-7, with 8 bases lining up with TRBD2. Germline trimming cut 3 bases from V and 0 bases from J; bases unmatched to any gene: 7. This CDR3 is 16 amino acids long. Germline CDR1 reads LNHDA; CDR2 reads SQIVND (reference sequence). CDR3 amino acids: CASSIPPTSGSYEQYF. The CDR3 region has the DNA TGTGCCAGTAGTATTCCCCCCACTAGCGGCTCCTACGAGCAGTACTTC.

This clone was picked up one time. Here the CDR3 DNA reads TGTGCCAGCAGCCAGGGGGCAGGGTCCTCGTGGGAGCAGTACTTC. Translation: CASSQGAGSSWEQYF. The chain is built from TRBV7-9 and TRBJ2-7; 8 bases map to TRBD1. V was clipped by 5 bases and J by 7 bases; unmatched bases: 13. The germline gives CDR1 SEHNR, CDR2 FQNEAQ (reference sequence). The CDR3 totals 15 residues.

For the CDR3, the DNA is TGTGCCATCAGTGTGGGACTAGCGGGACTCCAGTACTTC. Protein product: CAISVGLAGLQYF. The genes are TRBV10-3 and TRBJ2-7; 13 bases are a match to TRBD2. CDR1 is ENHRY, CDR2 SYGVKD, per germline. The CDR3 sequence is 13 residues long. Trimming removed 4 bases from V and 10 bases from J; junction bases left unmatched: 4.

J is TRBJ2-2 and V is TRBV27; D is unresolved. V lost 3 bases and J 0 bases, leaving 5 bases between the germline ends. Germline CDR1 reads MNHEY; CDR2 reads SMNVEV (reference sequence). The CDR3 covers 14 residues. The CDR3 DNA sequence: TGTGCCAGCAGTTTTGGGCCGAACACCGGGGAGCTGTTTTTT. Encoded protein: CASSFGPNTGELFF.

The chain employs TRBV14 and TRBJ2-1; the match to TRBD2 covers 10 bases. CDR1 and CDR2 from the germline V gene are SGHDN and FVKESK. The CDR3 has 16 amino acids. V lost 0 bases and J lost 4; bases outside the gene matches: 3. CDR3 nucleotide sequence: TGTGCCAGCAGCCAAGACAGGACTAGCGGTTACAATGAGCAGTTCTTC. Translated: CASSQDRTSGYNEQFF.

The rearrangement links TRBV14 to TRBJ2-7, with TRBD2 matching over 7 bases. Germline V lookup: CDR1 SGHDN, CDR2 FVKESK. With 5 bases clipped from V and 6 bases from J, the junction kept 13 bases outside the gene matches. This CDR3 comprises 15 residues. CDR3 in amino acids: CASSSHGGGLSEQYF. As DNA, the CDR3 is TGTGCCAGCAGCTCCCATGGGGGAGGGCTCTCCGAGCAGTACTTC.

The chain is built from TRBV6-1 and TRBJ1-4; TRBD1 aligns across 7 bases. The germline gives CDR1 MNHNS, CDR2 SASEGT. CDR3 size: 14 residues. The ends lost 7 bases at V and 7 bases at J; junction bases unmatched: 9. CDR3 protein: CASNKEGASEKLFF. The DNA of the CDR3 is TGTGCCAGCAATAAGGAGGGGGCGAGTGAAAAACTGTTTTTT.

This chain uses TRBV7-9 with TRBJ1-5; D is perhaps TRBD1 (5 bases). The CDR3 length is 15 residues. Germline V gene data show CDR1 as SEHNR and CDR2 as FQNEAQ (reference sequence). V was shortened by 1 base and J by 4 bases, with 11 bases between the two germline ends. This CDR3 reads CASSLGRRGNQPQHF. CDR3 nucleotide sequence: TGTGCCAGCAGCTTAGGGCGGAGGGGTAATCAGCCCCAGCATTTT.

J is TRBJ2-7 and V is TRBV6-6; 7 bases are shared with TRBD1. CDR1 MNHNY and CDR2 SVGAGI come from the germline V gene (reference sequence). The CDR3 consists of 12 residues. Trimming at V came to 7 bases and at J to 6 bases, leaving 6 bases not matched to a gene. Written as DNA, the CDR3 is TGTGCCAGCAAACAGGGGAACAGCGAGCAGTACTTC. Its translation is CASKQGNSEQYF.

This clone was observed a single time. The V and J genes are TRBV27 and TRBJ1-5, with unresolved D. The CDR3 contains 14 residues. V was shortened by 2 bases and J by 3 bases, with 8 bases between the two germline ends. Germline assignment: CDR1 MNHEY and CDR2 SMNVEV (reference sequence). CDR3 protein: CASSLTGDNQPQHF. CDR3 sequence (DNA): TGTGCCAGCAGTTTAACCGGTGACAATCAGCCCCAGCATTTT.

The chain has TRBV27 and TRBJ1-2; TRBD1 agrees at 8 bases. The CDR3 consists of 16 residues. V dropped 4 bases and J dropped 3; count of bases not matched to a gene: 10. Germline V gene lookup returns CDR1 MNHEY and CDR2 SMNVEV (reference sequence). The CDR3 here is CASSSAQGASHYGYTF. In nucleotides, the CDR3 is TGTGCCAGCAGTTCAGCCCAGGGGGCTAGTCACTATGGCTACACCTTC.